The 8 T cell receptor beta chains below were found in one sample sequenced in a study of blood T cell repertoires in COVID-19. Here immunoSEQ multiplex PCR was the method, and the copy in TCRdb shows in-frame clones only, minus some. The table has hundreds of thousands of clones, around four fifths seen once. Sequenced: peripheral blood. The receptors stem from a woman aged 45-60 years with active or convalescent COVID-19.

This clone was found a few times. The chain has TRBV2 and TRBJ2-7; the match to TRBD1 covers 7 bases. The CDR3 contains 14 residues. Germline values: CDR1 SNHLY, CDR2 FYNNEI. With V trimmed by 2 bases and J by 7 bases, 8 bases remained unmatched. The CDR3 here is CASSERQGRGEQYF. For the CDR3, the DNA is TGTGCCAGCAGTGAAAGACAGGGAAGAGGGGAGCAGTACTTC.

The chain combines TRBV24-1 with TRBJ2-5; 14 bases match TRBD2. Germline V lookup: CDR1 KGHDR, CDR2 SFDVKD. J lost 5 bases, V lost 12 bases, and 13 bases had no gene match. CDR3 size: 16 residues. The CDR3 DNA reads TGTGCCTCGGAGTTGGGGGGACTAGCGGGAGTGGAGACCCAGTACTTC. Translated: CASELGGLAGVETQYF.

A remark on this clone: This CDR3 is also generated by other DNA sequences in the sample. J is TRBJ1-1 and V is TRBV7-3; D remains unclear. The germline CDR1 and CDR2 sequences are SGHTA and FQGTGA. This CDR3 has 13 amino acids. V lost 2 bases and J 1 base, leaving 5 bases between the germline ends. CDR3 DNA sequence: TGTGCCAGCAGCTTATACAGGAACACTGAAGCTTTCTTT. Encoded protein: CASSLYRNTEAFF. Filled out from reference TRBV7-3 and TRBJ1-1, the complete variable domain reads GAGVSQTPSNKVTEKGKYVELRCDPISGHTALYWYRQSLGQGPEFLIYFQGTGAADDSGLPNDRFFAVRPEGSVSTLKIQRTERGDSAVYLCASSLYRNTEAFFGQGTRLTVV.

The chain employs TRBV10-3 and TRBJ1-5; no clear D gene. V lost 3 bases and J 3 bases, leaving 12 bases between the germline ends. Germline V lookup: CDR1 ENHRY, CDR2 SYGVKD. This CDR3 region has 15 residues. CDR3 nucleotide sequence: TGTGCCATCAGTGATGGGCTTTTGCCCAATCAGCCCCAGCATTTT. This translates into CAISDGLLPNQPQHF.

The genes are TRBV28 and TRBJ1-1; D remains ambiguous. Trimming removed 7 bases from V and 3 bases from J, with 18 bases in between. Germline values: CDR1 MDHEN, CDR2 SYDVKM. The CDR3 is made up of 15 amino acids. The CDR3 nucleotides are TGTGCCAGCACTCAGGTCGGCGGGCGAGACACTGAAGCTTTCTTT. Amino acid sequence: CASTQVGGRDTEAFF. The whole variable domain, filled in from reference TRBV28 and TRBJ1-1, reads DVKVTQSSRYLVKRTGEKVFLECVQDMDHENMFWYRQDPGLGLRLIYFSYDVKMKEKGDIPEGYSVSREKKERFSLILESASTNQTSMYLCASTQVGGRDTEAFFGQGTRLTVV.

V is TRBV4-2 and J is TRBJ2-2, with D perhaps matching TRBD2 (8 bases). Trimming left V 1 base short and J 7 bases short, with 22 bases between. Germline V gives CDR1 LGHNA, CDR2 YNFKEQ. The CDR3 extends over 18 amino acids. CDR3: CASSQVGTAGVVGGELFF. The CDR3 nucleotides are TGTGCCAGCAGCCAAGTAGGGACAGCGGGAGTGGTAGGCGGGGAGCTGTTTTTT.

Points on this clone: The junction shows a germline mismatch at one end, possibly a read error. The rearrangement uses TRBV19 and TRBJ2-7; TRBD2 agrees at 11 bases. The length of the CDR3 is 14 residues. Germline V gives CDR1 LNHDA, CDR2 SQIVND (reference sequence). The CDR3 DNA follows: TGTGCCAGCAGTACTAGCGGGAGCTCCCACGAGCAGTACTTC. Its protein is CASSTSGSSHEQYF.

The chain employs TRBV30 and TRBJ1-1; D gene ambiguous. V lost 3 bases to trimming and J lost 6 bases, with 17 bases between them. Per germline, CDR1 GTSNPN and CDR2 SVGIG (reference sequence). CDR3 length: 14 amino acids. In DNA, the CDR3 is TGTGCCTGGAGCGGAGGGCCGTTGGTTCCTGAAGCTTTCTTT. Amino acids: CAWSGGPLVPEAFF.